These 5 T cell receptor beta chains came from one sample sequenced in a study of T cell changes during pregnancy in multiple sclerosis. Using immunoSEQ multiplex PCR, the repertoire was profiled, and TCRdb retains in-frame clones only, with some absent. The sample contains about 68,000 clones, approximately 90% of which appear only once. Sample: peripheral blood, taken in the third trimester of pregnancy. These receptors all come from a female donor with multiple sclerosis, enrolled in a pregnancy study.

V and J are TRBV14 and TRBJ2-1; D may be TRBD2 (6 bases). Trimming pared 4 bases from V and 4 bases from J, leaving 14 bases between. The CDR3 has 15 amino acids. From germline, CDR1 is SGHDN and CDR2 FVKESK. CDR3 in DNA: TGTGCCAGCAGCCGTGGAGGGAGTAAGTACAATGAGCAGTTCTTC. It translates to CASSRGGSKYNEQFF.

The V and J genes are TRBV11-3 and TRBJ2-7, with D possibly matching TRBD1 (5 bases). CDR1 and CDR2 (germline): SGHNT, YENEEA. V lost 5 bases to trimming and J lost 3 bases, with 11 bases between them. The CDR3 is made up of 13 amino acids. CDR3 amino acids: CASSRTNRYEQYF. The CDR3 bases are TGTGCCAGCAGCAGGACAAACCGCTACGAGCAGTACTTC.

The V and J genes are TRBV2 and TRBJ2-4; the match to TRBD1 covers 7 bases. Trimming cost V 6 bases and J 3 bases; bases outside gene matches: 11. The CDR3 covers 16 residues. CDR1 is SNHLY and CDR2 is FYNNEI in the germline V gene. This chain's CDR3 is CASSETWTGLKNIQYF. CDR3 bases: TGTGCCAGCAGCGAAACCTGGACAGGCCTCAAAAACATTCAGTACTTC.

The CDR3 DNA reads TGTGCCAGCAGCTTAGTCGGGGAGGGGGTAGCGGGGGAGCTGTTTTTT. Translating it yields CASSLVGEGVAGELFF. V and J are TRBV11-2 and TRBJ2-2; weak D call: TRBD2 (7 bases). The CDR3 length is 16 residues. Trimming removed 1 base at V and 8 bases at J, with 17 bases between. From germline, CDR1 is SGHAT and CDR2 FQNNGV. Complete variable domain (other parts from reference TRBV11-2 and TRBJ2-2): EAGVAQSPRYKIIEKRQSVAFWCNPISGHATLYWYQQILGQGPKLLIQFQNNGVVDDSQLPKDRFSAERLKGVDSTLKIQPAKLEDSAVYLCASSLVGEGVAGELFFGEGSRLTVL.

CDR3 in DNA: TGCGCCAGCCAGGGGCTAGGACCATACGAGCAGTACTTC. Protein product: CASQGLGPYEQYF. The chain uses TRBV10-2 and TRBJ2-7, with D possibly being TRBD1 (6 bases). Between the trimmed V and J ends, which lost 8 bases and 4 bases, there was a span of 15 bases. Looked up from germline, CDR1 is WSHSY and CDR2 is SAAADI. This CDR3 has 13 amino acids.